This TCR beta chain was found in a study of T cell changes during pregnancy in multiple sclerosis. The junction had 8 bases not matched to a gene; V was cut back by 6 bases and J by 4 bases. Germline values: CDR1 SNHLY, CDR2 FYNNEI. The CDR3 has 15 amino acids. The data were produced by immunoSEQ multiplex PCR, yet TCRdb's version contains in-frame clones alone and is incomplete. The sample yields tens of thousands of clones, 88% seen once. The chain is built from TRBV2 and TRBJ2-5; 10 bases match TRBD2. This TCR derives from a female donor with multiple sclerosis, enrolled in a pregnancy study. The sequencing used CD4+ T cells from peripheral blood mononuclear cells, collected in the second trimester of pregnancy. Written as DNA, the CDR3 is TGTGCCAGCAGCAACAGCGGGAGGGCAACAGAGACCCAGTACTTC. This codes for CASSNSGRATETQYF. Full variable domain (outside the CDR3, taken from reference TRBV2 and TRBJ2-5): EPEVTQTPSHQVTQMGQEVILRCVPISNHLYFYWYRQILGQKVEFLVSFYNNEISEKSEIFDDQFSVERPDGSNFTLKIRSTKLEDSAMYFCASSNSGRATETQYFGPGTRLLVL.